The 24 T cell receptor beta chains given below trace back to one sample, sequenced in a study of cytomegalovirus exposure and HLA in healthy donors. Primers included in the PCR were 60 Vbeta and 13 Jbeta primers. TCRdb's table, derived via immunoSEQ multiplex PCR, lists solely in-frame clones and lacks some. Of under 95,000 clones detected, more than 70% appear once; the ten largest clones hold around 2%. The source material was PBMCs. All receptors come from a man in his forties in good health and CMV-seronegative.

The genes are TRBV4-2 and TRBJ2-3, with 10 nucleotides matching TRBD2. The V gene's germline CDR1 is LGHNA and CDR2 YNFKEQ. This CDR3 is 15 amino acids long. With 4 bases clipped from V and 6 bases from J, the junction kept 7 bases outside the gene matches. DNA of the CDR3: TGTGCCAGCAGCCCCTTAGCGGGAGGTGTCGATACGCAGTATTTT. As protein: CASSPLAGGVDTQYF.

The V call is TRBV7-3, the J call TRBJ2-3; 7 bases line up with TRBD1. Germline V CDR1 and CDR2: SGHTA, FQGTGA. The CDR3 runs 14 residues. The V segment lost 5 bases and the J segment 2 bases; nucleotides outside the gene matches: 4. CDR3 in amino acids: CASSEGADTDTQYF. CDR3 nucleotide sequence: TGTGCCAGCAGCGAGGGGGCAGACACAGATACGCAGTATTTT.

V is TRBV2 and J is TRBJ1-5; TRBD1 matches at 7 bases. Trimming removed 7 bases from V and 5 bases from J; junction bases left unmatched: 2. Germline-derived CDR1 and CDR2 are SNHLY and FYNNEI. The CDR3 length is 12 residues. The CDR3 nucleotides are TGTGCCAGCACCCAGGGGGATCAGCCCCAGCATTTT. As protein: CASTQGDQPQHF. Drawing the rest from reference TRBV2 and TRBJ1-5, the complete variable domain is EPEVTQTPSHQVTQMGQEVILRCVPISNHLYFYWYRQILGQKVEFLVSFYNNEISEKSEIFDDQFSVERPDGSNFTLKIRSTKLEDSAMYFCASTQGDQPQHFGDGTRLSIL.

This rearrangement joins TRBV9 to TRBJ2-3, with a weak D call TRBD2 (6 bases). V shed 4 bases and J shed 0 bases, with 12 bases lying between them. Germline V gives CDR1 SGDLS, CDR2 YYNGEE. CDR3 length: 15 amino acids. CDR3 coding DNA: TGTGCCAGCAGCAAGGCGGGGACCAGCACAGATACGCAGTATTTT. It codes for CASSKAGTSTDTQYF.

The chain combines TRBV9 with TRBJ2-7; 7 bases map to TRBD1. CDR1 SGDLS and CDR2 YYNGEE come from the germline V gene. The length of the CDR3 is 16 residues. Trimming removed 4 bases from V and 2 bases from J; junction bases left unmatched: 12. The CDR3: CASSSRTGALAYEQYF. The DNA for the CDR3 is TGTGCCAGCAGCTCCCGTACAGGGGCGCTCGCCTACGAGCAGTACTTC.

This chain uses TRBV29-1 with TRBJ2-1; TRBD2 matches at 13 bases. With 7 bases clipped from V and 2 bases from J, the junction kept 11 bases outside the gene matches. Germline V gene lookup returns CDR1 SQVTM and CDR2 ANQGSEA. The CDR3 contains 17 residues. As DNA, the CDR3 is TGCAGCGCCCAGGGACTAGCGGGACCCGCTACCTACAATGAGCAGTTCTTC. This encodes CSAQGLAGPATYNEQFF.

This chain joins TRBV6-6 and TRBJ1-1; TRBD1 matches 10 bases. Germline values: CDR1 MNHNY, CDR2 SVGAGI (reference sequence). V lost 2 bases and J lost 7; bases outside the gene matches: 7. The CDR3 runs to 15 residues. DNA for the CDR3: TGTGCCAGCAGTTACCCCCCCGGGACAGGGGATGAAGCTTTCTTT. Its protein is CASSYPPGTGDEAFF.

The rearrangement joins TRBV28 to TRBJ2-5; weak D call: TRBD2 (5 bases). The germline gives CDR1 MDHEN, CDR2 SYDVKM. Trimming took 8 bases from V and 6 from J, leaving 16 bases between them. The CDR3 covers 13 residues. The CDR3 reads CASSRGRVKTQYF. CDR3 DNA sequence: TGTGCCAGCTCCCGGGGTAGGGTAAAGACCCAGTACTTC.

The gene calls are TRBV7-3 and TRBJ2-4; D gene unclear. This CDR3 has 12 amino acids. Germline values: CDR1 SGHTA, CDR2 FQGTGA. V gave up 5 bases and J gave up 8 bases, with 10 bases separating them. CDR3 sequence reads: CASSQLGDIQYF. For the CDR3, the DNA is TGTGCCAGCAGCCAACTCGGAGACATTCAGTACTTC. Complete variable domain (other parts from reference TRBV7-3 and TRBJ2-4): GAGVSQTPSNKVTEKGKYVELRCDPISGHTALYWYRQSLGQGPEFLIYFQGTGAADDSGLPNDRFFAVRPEGSVSTLKIQRTERGDSAVYLCASSQLGDIQYFGAGTRLSVL.

This clone was seen a handful of times. The CDR3 bases are TGTGCCAGCAGACGTGGACAGGGGAACTACGAGCAGTACTTC. It specifies CASRRGQGNYEQYF. The rearrangement joins TRBV6-5 to TRBJ2-7; 9 bases map to TRBD1. CDR1 MNHEY and CDR2 SVGAGI come from the germline V gene. Losses at the gene ends were 6 bases for V and 3 bases for J; bases not matched to a gene: 6. This CDR3 region has 14 residues.

This clone was seen only once. V usage is TRBV18 and J usage is TRBJ2-7, with TRBD1 matching 11 bases. Germline CDR1 KGHSH, CDR2 LQKENI. The CDR3 has 14 amino acids. J gave up 4 bases and V 4 bases, and 3 bases lay outside the gene matches. DNA of the CDR3: TGTGCCAGCTCACTAGGGGACAGGGGGTACGAGCAGTACTTC. It is translated as CASSLGDRGYEQYF.

The rearrangement joins TRBV6-6 to TRBJ2-2, with 8 positions matching TRBD1. J gave up 1 base and V 6 bases, and 4 bases lay outside the gene matches. The length of the CDR3 is 15 residues. Germline V CDR1 and CDR2: MNHNY, SVGAGI (reference sequence). For the CDR3, the DNA is TGTGCCAGCAGAGCCGGGACAGGGAACACCGGGGAGCTGTTTTTT. This gives the protein CASRAGTGNTGELFF.

The gene calls are TRBV19 and TRBJ1-3, with D hard to call. V gave up 6 bases and J gave up 0 bases, with 15 bases separating them. The CDR3 extends over 16 amino acids. The germline CDR1 and CDR2 sequences are LNHDA and SQIVND (reference sequence). CDR3 sequence: CASRRSRGASGNTIYF. CDR3 DNA sequence: TGTGCCAGTAGGAGATCCCGGGGAGCCTCTGGAAACACCATATATTTT.

The V call is TRBV6-5, the J call TRBJ2-5, with D tentatively TRBD1 (6 bases). The length of the CDR3 is 14 residues. Deletions cut 7 bases from V and 5 bases from J, with 17 bases between. Germline V CDR1 and CDR2: MNHEY, SVGAGI. Written as DNA, the CDR3 is TGTGCCAGCATAGACCCCCAGGGGCACGAGACCCAGTACTTC. Its translation: CASIDPQGHETQYF.

The V and J genes are TRBV6-6 and TRBJ2-5, with D tentatively TRBD2 (6 bases). The germline V gene encodes CDR1 MNHNY and CDR2 SVGAGI (reference sequence). This CDR3 is 14 amino acids long. Trimming took off 8 bases at V and 5 bases at J, with 18 bases between the two ends. The CDR3 nucleotides read TGTGCCAGCGCGGCGGGGTTAGTCCGTGAGACCCAGTACTTC. This codes for CASAAGLVRETQYF.

The chain recombines TRBV5-1 with TRBJ1-6; the match to TRBD1 covers 9 bases. Germline trimming cut 0 bases from V and 6 bases from J; bases unmatched to any gene: 4. This CDR3 has 16 amino acids. The germline V gene encodes CDR1 SGHRS and CDR2 YFSETQ. Here the CDR3 reads CASSLGGQGSNSPLHF. CDR3 DNA: TGCGCCAGCAGCTTGGGGGGACAGGGAAGTAATTCACCCCTCCACTTT.

The chain is built from TRBV7-9 and TRBJ1-1; 7 bases are a match to TRBD1. The CDR3 has 14 residues. Germline loops: CDR1 SEHNR, CDR2 FQNEAQ (reference sequence). Trimming took 11 bases from V and 2 from J; bases not matched to a gene: 11. This CDR3 reads CALRGGTDNTEAFF. The CDR3 DNA sequence: TGTGCCCTTCGGGGGGGGACAGATAACACTGAAGCTTTCTTT. The full variable domain, rest sourced from reference TRBV7-9 and TRBJ1-1, is DTGVSQNPRHKITKRGQNVTFRCDPISEHNRLYWYRQTLGQGPEFLTYFQNEAQLEKSRLLSDRFSAERPKGSFSTLEIQRTEQGDSAMYLCALRGGTDNTEAFFGQGTRLTVV.

The CDR3 DNA reads TGTGCCAGCAGTTACTTTCGGGGGTTGAACACTGAAGCTTTCTTT. This encodes CASSYFRGLNTEAFF. J is TRBJ1-1 and V is TRBV6-5; TRBD1 is a possible D gene (5 bases). Germline values: CDR1 MNHEY, CDR2 SVGAGI. There are 15 residues in the CDR3. Trimming stripped 1 base from V and 0 bases from J, with 9 bases between.

The chain couples TRBV6-5 to TRBJ2-5; 8 bases line up with TRBD1. J was trimmed by 4 bases and V by 10 bases; bases with no gene match: 8. Germline CDR1 MNHEY, CDR2 SVGAGI. This CDR3 is built from 13 residues. Here the CDR3 DNA reads TGTGCCACCCGCAGGGGGCCAAGAGAGACCCAGTACTTC. The encoded protein is CATRRGPRETQYF.

The chain couples TRBV18 to TRBJ1-4; D unresolved. The V gene's germline CDR1 is KGHSH and CDR2 LQKENI. There are 13 residues in the CDR3. Trimming removed 4 bases at V and 4 bases at J, with 7 bases between. CDR3 region: CASSRESNEKLFF. The CDR3 region has the DNA TGTGCCAGCTCACGCGAGAGTAATGAAAAACTGTTTTTT.

The CDR3 nucleotides are TGTGCCAGCAGCTTACACCGGACAGAATACGAGCAGTACTTC. Translation gives CASSLHRTEYEQYF. This sequence joins TRBV11-1 and TRBJ2-7; a weak D match, TRBD1 (6 bases). The CDR3 contains 14 residues. Germline loops: CDR1 SGHAT, CDR2 FQDESV (reference sequence). The V end was cut by 2 bases, the J end by 4 bases, with 12 bases between.

The chain has TRBV28 and TRBJ2-2, with 8 bases lining up with TRBD1. The V segment lost 5 bases and the J segment 5 bases; nucleotides outside the gene matches: 16. The CDR3 is made up of 18 amino acids. The germline CDR1 and CDR2 sequences are MDHEN and SYDVKM. CDR3 coding DNA: TGTGCCAGCAGTCCCTACAACCGAGGGACAGGAGAGACCGGGGAGCTGTTTTTT. Translated: CASSPYNRGTGETGELFF. Complete variable domain (other parts from reference TRBV28 and TRBJ2-2): DVKVTQSSRYLVKRTGEKVFLECVQDMDHENMFWYRQDPGLGLRLIYFSYDVKMKEKGDIPEGYSVSREKKERFSLILESASTNQTSMYLCASSPYNRGTGETGELFFGEGSRLTVL.

The J gene is TRBJ2-7, the V gene TRBV5-4; D gene unclear. The V and J ends lost 3 bases and 5 bases respectively, with 18 bases between them. The CDR3 runs 15 residues. In germline, CDR1 is SGHNT, CDR2 YYREEE (reference sequence). CDR3: CASSSPFLTSNEQYF. CDR3 sequence (DNA): TGTGCCAGCAGCTCGCCCTTCCTCACGAGCAACGAGCAGTACTTC.

The J gene is TRBJ2-3, the V gene TRBV27; no firm D call. The CDR3 loop spans 14 amino acids. CDR1 is MNHEY, CDR2 SMNVEV, per germline (reference sequence). The ends were cut back, 0 bases at V and 2 bases at J, with 6 bases in the middle. CDR3: CASSLSLVTDTQYF. The CDR3 DNA follows: TGTGCCAGCAGTTTATCCCTCGTCACAGATACGCAGTATTTT.